A selection of T cell receptor beta chains follows, all from one sample in a study of blood T cells in healthy people across ages. TCRdb re-called the 5' RACE reads through MiXCR, storing one row per CDR3 protein. Of approximately 1.5 million distinct CDR3 sequences detected, about 31% appear once; the ten largest clones hold 11%. Sequencing was carried out using blood. Source of these receptors: a woman between 25 and 40 years old in good health. Each CDR3 is given with its conserved first and last residue. A D gene is named only where the DNA matches it firmly. Only part of the rows carry a size: once, few, many, or a class if the clone is expanded.

D	size	V	J	DNA	CDR3
NA	NA	TRBV24-1	TRBJ2-5	TGTGCCACCAGTGATTCACAGGGAATCGGGGAGACCCAGTACTTC	CATSDSQGIGETQYF
TRBD2	few	TRBV28	TRBJ2-7	TGTGCCAGCACTCCCACGGGGGGTGTCTACGAGCAGTACTTC	CASTPTGGVYEQYF
NA	few	TRBV5-1	TRBJ2-1	TGCGCCAGCAGCTGGGGAACTAGCCTGGCGACAGAGGAGCAGTTCTTC	CASSWGTSLATEEQFF
TRBD2	NA	TRBV20-1	TRBJ2-1	TGCAGTGCTAGAAGTGAGGAGGCTAGCGGGTACAATGAGCAGTTCTTC	CSARSEEASGYNEQFF
NA	once	TRBV28	TRBJ2-1	TGTGCCAGCAGTTCAGAGTTTGGGGCCGAGCCGAATGATGAGCAGTTCTTC	CASSSEFGAEPNDEQFF
TRBD2	NA	TRBV9	TRBJ2-5	TGTGCCAGCAGCAATAGCGGGGCGGGGGGGACCCAGTACTTC	CASSNSGAGGTQYF
TRBD2	NA	TRBV5-6	TRBJ2-7	TGTGCCAGCAGCTTGGAAGGTAGCGGGAGAGCGCAGTACTTC	CASSLEGSGRAQYF
NA	NA	TRBV6-2/TRBV6-3	TRBJ1-1	TGTGCCAGCAGAGGGGACGGGGGGAACACTGAAGCTTTCTTT	CASRGDGGNTEAFF
NA	NA	TRBV27	TRBJ2-1	TGTGCCAGCATGACGGGCTCCTACAATGAGCAGTTCTTC	CASMTGSYNEQFF
TRBD2	NA	TRBV6-1	TRBJ2-7	TGTGCCAGCAGTGATACTAGCGGGGGGGCCGACCAGTACTTC	CASSDTSGGADQYF
NA	NA	TRBV2	TRBJ2-3	TGTGCCAGCATCTCCGGAGGGCCCACAGATACGCAGTATTTT	CASISGGPTDTQYF
NA	once	TRBV12-3/TRBV12-4	TRBJ2-6	TGTGCCAGCAGGTCTAGCTCTGGGGTCAACGTCCTGACTTTC	CASRSSSGVNVLTF
TRBD1	few	TRBV20-1	TRBJ2-3	TGCAGTGCTAGAGATTGGGGTAGGGACAGGGCCGAGGATACGCAGTATTTT	CSARDWGRDRAEDTQYF
NA	many	TRBV29-1	TRBJ1-2	TGCAGCGTTCCACGGACAGTATATGGCTACACCTTC	CSVPRTVYGYTF
NA	NA	TRBV4-2	TRBJ1-2	TGTACCAGCAGCCGAGTAGGTGTAAGGGAGTCTAACTATGGCTACACCTTC	CTSSRVGVRESNYGYTF
NA	NA	TRBV30	TRBJ2-7	TGTGCCTGGAGTTCTCGAGGGGTCGAGCAGTACTTC	CAWSSRGVEQYF
NA	NA	TRBV7-9	TRBJ2-1	TGTGCCAGCAGCCTGCCTCTAGCGAATACCTACAATGAGCAGTTCTTC	CASSLPLANTYNEQFF
NA	NA	TRBV6-6	TRBJ2-4	TGTGCCAGCAGCCACAGACAGGACAAAAACATTCAGTACTTC	CASSHRQDKNIQYF
TRBD2	NA	TRBV6-2/TRBV6-3	TRBJ2-1	TGTGCCAGCAGTTACTCTAGCGGGATCCCCTACAATGAGCAGTTCTTC	CASSYSSGIPYNEQFF
TRBD2	NA	TRBV6-5	TRBJ2-7	TGTGCCAGCAGTTACCGGGGGGTAAACCTCTACGAGCAGTACTTC	CASSYRGVNLYEQYF
TRBD2	few	TRBV5-1	TRBJ2-1	TGCGCCAGCAGCATCTCTTCTAGCGGGGGAGGCAATGAGCAGTTCTTC	CASSISSSGGGNEQFF
NA	NA	TRBV4-1	TRBJ1-4	TGCGCCAGCAGTCAAGTGGGTCCTCGGGAAAAACTGTTTTTT	CASSQVGPREKLFF
TRBD1	few	TRBV19	TRBJ1-1	TGTGCCAGCGAATCCGGGACAGGAGCTACAATTTTTGAAGCTTTCTTT	CASESGTGATIFEAFF
TRBD1	NA	TRBV15	TRBJ2-1	TGTGCCACCAGCAGAGGGCACGGGACAGATTGGAGGCAGTTCTTC	CATSRGHGTDWRQFF
NA	NA	TRBV28	TRBJ1-5	TGTGCCAGCAGTTTCGCAGCTGGGCAGGGAAGCAATCAGCCCCAGCATTTT	CASSFAAGQGSNQPQHF
NA	NA	TRBV25-1	TRBJ2-1	TGTGCCAGCAGTGAAGGGAGAGGGTGGGATGAGCAGTTCTTC	CASSEGRGWDEQFF
NA	large	TRBV11-2	TRBJ2-3	TGTGCCAGCAGCCGCCAGCCGAGGGGGACCAGCACAGATACGCAGTATTTT	CASSRQPRGTSTDTQYF
NA	NA	TRBV30	TRBJ2-7	TGTGCCTGGACGGTGACACTCGACGAGCAGTACTTC	CAWTVTLDEQYF
NA	few	TRBV20-1	TRBJ2-7	TGCAGTGCTGGACTTCTTGGGGGGCTCGAGCAGTACTTC	CSAGLLGGLEQYF
NA	few	TRBV7-9	TRBJ2-6	TGTGCCAGCAGCTTAGTATGGGGGTCTGGGGCCAACGTCCTGACTTTC	CASSLVWGSGANVLTF
NA	NA	TRBV12-3/TRBV12-4	TRBJ2-4	TGTGCCAGCAGTTTTGGGAACCCTACCAAAAACATTCAGTACTTC	CASSFGNPTKNIQYF
TRBD2	NA	TRBV4-1	TRBJ2-3	TGCGCCAGCAGCCAAAAAACTAGCGGGGGGTCTAGCACAGATACGCAGTATTTT	CASSQKTSGGSSTDTQYF
NA	few	TRBV20-1	TRBJ2-3	TGCAGTGCTAGTACTAGCTCGTATACGCAGTATTTT	CSASTSSYTQYF
TRBD1	NA	TRBV12-3/TRBV12-4	TRBJ2-5	TGTGCCAGCCAAACGGGACAGGGGGTACAGACCCAGTACTTC	CASQTGQGVQTQYF
TRBD2	NA	TRBV20-1	TRBJ2-5	TGCAGTGCTAGTAATCTAGCGGGGGCACAAGAGACCCAGTACTTC	CSASNLAGAQETQYF
TRBD1	NA	TRBV10-3	TRBJ1-2	TGTGCCACCCAAACTGGACAGGGGGCCTATGGCTACACCTTC	CATQTGQGAYGYTF
NA	NA	TRBV28	TRBJ1-2	TGTGCCAGCAGATACGGTGACAAGGGGTTATCTGGCTACACCTTC	CASRYGDKGLSGYTF
NA	many	TRBV3-1	TRBJ2-7	TGTGCCAGCAGCCAATCTAGGGAGCAGTACTTC	CASSQSREQYF
NA	few	TRBV21-1	TRBJ2-7	TGTGCCAGCAGCAAAGGGACCGGGGGGGCCTACGAGCAGTACTTC	CASSKGTGGAYEQYF
NA	NA	TRBV3-1	TRBJ2-7	TGTGCCAGCAGCCCCATTCCCGGGTTTAGGTACGAGCAGTACTTC	CASSPIPGFRYEQYF
NA	once	TRBV2	TRBJ2-1	TGTGCCAGCAGGGGGGGGGCCTTGGGGGAGCAGTTCTTC	CASRGGALGEQFF
TRBD1	few	TRBV20-1	TRBJ1-2	TGCAGACCCCCCGGACAGGTAGCTAACTATGGCTACACCTTC	CRPPGQVANYGYTF
NA	NA	TRBV7-9	TRBJ1-4	TGTGCCAGCAGCTCCTATCCGGGACACCGATACCAAATGAATGAAAAACTGTTTTTT	CASSSYPGHRYQMNEKLFF
TRBD2	few	TRBV4-1	TRBJ2-3	TGCGCCGGCAGCCAACTAGCGGGAGGCGGCCCGCAGTATTTT	CAGSQLAGGGPQYF
NA	NA	TRBV7-9	TRBJ2-7	TGTGCCAGCAGCCACCGCTGCCTTTGCCACTACGAGCAGTACTTC	CASSHRCLCHYEQYF
TRBD1	NA	TRBV29-1	TRBJ2-6	TGCAGCGTTTCGACCGGGACAGGGGGCTCTGGGGCCAACGTCCTGACTTTC	CSVSTGTGGSGANVLTF